The 25 T cell receptor beta chains presented below share a single source sample, sequenced in a study of T-cell reconstitution after alpha-beta-depleted transplantation in children. Unique molecular identifiers were used in preparing the TCRbeta library. TCRdb processed the PCR reads anew with MiXCR; each CDR3 protein has one entry. The sample shows more than 150,000 distinct CDR3 sequences, about 15% of them seen only once. This specimen was PBMCs from the stem cell graft donor, taken from the stem cell graft. The receptors derive from a human donor who donated a stem cell graft to a child with acute lymphoblastic leukemia.

In its sample, this clonotype was seen many times. The gene calls are TRBV29-1 and TRBJ2-7, with TRBD2 matching over 8 bases. Germline V gene data show CDR1 as SQVTM and CDR2 as ANQGSEA. Germline trimming cut 5 bases from V and 5 bases from J; bases unmatched to any gene: 11. This CDR3 region has 14 residues. CDR3 nucleotide sequence: TGCAGCGTTAGTACTAGCGGCTACCGCCACGAGCAGTACTTC. It encodes CSVSTSGYRHEQYF.

The rearrangement uses TRBV5-1 and TRBJ1-1; the D is unclear. The germline V gene encodes CDR1 SGHRS and CDR2 YFSETQ. CDR3 size: 13 residues. Trimming shortened V by 1 base and J by 4 bases, and 8 bases separated the two germline ends. CDR3 loop: CASSLIPATEAFF. In DNA, the CDR3 is TGCGCCAGCAGCTTGATTCCGGCCACTGAAGCTTTCTTT.

In its sample, this clonotype was seen many times. The chain uses TRBV3-1 and TRBJ2-1; D not certain. Germline V lookup: CDR1 LGHDT, CDR2 YNNKEL (reference sequence). CDR3 length: 11 amino acids. The V gene lost 4 bases and the J gene lost 6 bases, with 4 bases spanning the gap. DNA for the CDR3: TGTGCCAGCAGCCGGGTCAATGAGCAGTTCTTC. Its translation is CASSRVNEQFF.

At least ten counts were recorded for this clonotype. The genes are TRBV29-1 and TRBJ2-1, with TRBD2 matching 15 bases. Per germline, CDR1 SQVTM and CDR2 ANQGSEA. This CDR3 comprises 12 residues. With 8 bases clipped from V and 10 bases from J, the junction kept 3 bases outside the gene matches. The chain's CDR3 is CSIGLAGGEQFF. The CDR3 nucleotides read TGCAGCATCGGACTAGCGGGAGGGGAGCAGTTCTTC.

In its sample, this clonotype was seen many times. The genes are TRBV24-1 and TRBJ1-2, with D hard to call. This CDR3 has 14 residues. The V end was cut by 3 bases, the J end by 0 bases, with 7 bases between. Germline assignment: CDR1 KGHDR and CDR2 SFDVKD. CDR3 region: CATSDPTTNYGYTF. The CDR3 DNA sequence: TGTGCCACCAGTGATCCTACTACTAACTATGGCTACACCTTC.

This clonotype appeared many times. CDR3 DNA: TGTGCCACCCGAGAACAGGGGGCTTCCTCCTACGAGCAGTACTTC. Protein sequence: CATREQGASSYEQYF. The genes are TRBV15 and TRBJ2-7; 9 bases map to TRBD1. Germline V lookup: CDR1 LNHNV, CDR2 YYDKDF (reference sequence). After removal of 8 bases from V and 0 bases from J, the junction contained 8 bases not matched to a gene. The CDR3 runs to 15 residues.

Points on this clonotype: One end of the junction fails to match germline, which may point to a read error. The CDR3 DNA reads TGCAGTACTAGAGATCCTAAGGGGGCCGGGACTGAAGCTTTCTTT. It translates to CSTRDPKGAGTEAFF. V gene TRBV20-1 combines with J gene TRBJ1-1, with 7 bases lining up with TRBD1. Germline assignment: CDR1 DFQATT and CDR2 SNEGSKA (reference sequence). The CDR3 totals 15 residues.

This clonotype was recorded many times. The CDR3 protein is CSVVPGTENYEQYF. CDR3 nucleotide sequence: TGCAGCGTTGTCCCCGGGACTGAAAACTACGAGCAGTACTTC. This chain links TRBV29-1 with TRBJ2-7, with a tentative D call TRBD2 (6 bases). The CDR3 is made up of 14 amino acids. V was pared by 4 bases and J by 3 bases, with 16 bases between. CDR1 and CDR2 from the germline V gene are SQVTM and ANQGSEA.

This clonotype was recorded many times. The chain combines TRBV20-1 with TRBJ2-1, with TRBD2 as a possible D gene (6 bases). The CDR3 spans 13 residues. V was clipped by 3 bases and J by 5 bases, with 11 bases between them. The germline gives CDR1 DFQATT, CDR2 SNEGSKA (reference sequence). The CDR3 is CSASILAHNEQFF. CDR3 nucleotide sequence: TGCAGTGCTAGTATACTAGCCCACAATGAGCAGTTCTTC.

The V gene is TRBV6-2 or TRBV6-3, the J gene TRBJ2-2; no clear D gene. This CDR3 contains 14 residues. With 1 base removed from V and 7 bases from J, the gap between germline ends came to 10 bases. Germline V gene sequence: CDR1 MNHEY, CDR2 SVGEGT. The CDR3 sequence is CASSYLGYSGELFF. The CDR3 DNA reads as TGTGCCAGCAGTTACTTAGGGTACAGCGGGGAGCTGTTTTTT.

This clonotype was counted at least ten times. CDR3 loop: CATSDPGTSGETQYF. CDR3 coding DNA: TGTGCCACCAGTGACCCCGGGACTAGCGGAGAGACCCAGTACTTC. V usage is TRBV24-1 and J usage is TRBJ2-5; 11 bases are a match to TRBD2. The CDR3 consists of 15 residues. With 4 bases clipped from V and 4 bases from J, the junction kept 4 bases outside the gene matches. Looked up from germline, CDR1 is KGHDR and CDR2 is SFDVKD.

In this sample, this clonotype turned up many times. This rearrangement joins TRBV9 to TRBJ2-3; D may be TRBD2 (6 bases). Germline V gene lookup returns CDR1 SGDLS and CDR2 YYNGEE. This CDR3 is 14 amino acids long. With 5 bases removed from V and 6 bases from J, the gap between germline ends came to 16 bases. The CDR3 reads CASRDRGGQDTQYF. CDR3 nucleotides: TGTGCCAGCAGAGACCGGGGAGGTCAGGATACGCAGTATTTT. The entire variable domain, with the rest obtained from reference TRBV9 and TRBJ2-3, is as follows: DSGVTQTPKHLITATGQRVTLRCSPRSGDLSVYWYQQSLDQGLQFLIQYYNGEERAKGNILERFSAQQFPDLHSELNLSSLELGDSALYFCASRDRGGQDTQYFGPGTRLTVL.

This clonotype was picked up many times. The V gene is TRBV20-1, the J gene TRBJ2-7, with 8 nucleotides matching TRBD1. This CDR3 is built from 13 residues. Germline CDR1 is DFQATT and CDR2 is SNEGSKA (reference sequence). This chain's CDR3 is CSTPGTGAYEQYF. The CDR3 nucleotides read TGCAGCACTCCCGGGACAGGCGCCTACGAGCAGTACTTC.

At least ten counts were recorded for this clonotype. For the CDR3, the DNA is TGCGCCAGCTTCGACAGTGAAGATACGCAGTATTTT. Protein product: CASFDSEDTQYF. The genes are TRBV5-1 and TRBJ2-3; a weak D match, TRBD1 (5 bases). This CDR3 spans 12 amino acids. Germline CDR1 reads SGHRS; CDR2 reads YFSETQ. The V gene lost 7 bases and the J gene lost 5 bases, with 11 bases spanning the gap.

The V and J genes are TRBV7-2 and TRBJ2-1; D is undetermined. This CDR3 has 15 amino acids. CDR1 is SGHTA, CDR2 FQGNSA, per germline. Trimming stripped 5 bases from V and 0 bases from J, with 11 bases between. CDR3 in amino acids: CASSKDDSSYNEQFF. CDR3 sequence (DNA): TGTGCCAGCAGCAAAGATGATAGCTCCTACAATGAGCAGTTCTTC. Based on the CDR3 plus reference TRBV7-2 and TRBJ2-1, the full variable domain is GAGVSQSPSNKVTEKGKDVELRCDPISGHTALYWYRQSLGQGLEFLIYFQGNSAPDKSGLPSDRFSAERTGGSVSTLTIQRTQQEDSAVYLCASSKDDSSYNEQFFGPGTRLTVL.

The rearrangement links TRBV10-3 to TRBJ1-1; tentative D call: TRBD1 (6 bases). The CDR3 sequence is 14 residues long. Germline V CDR1 and CDR2: ENHRY, SYGVKD. V was trimmed by 5 bases and J by 4 bases, leaving 14 bases between them. CDR3 nucleotide sequence: TGTGCCATCAGTCCCCGGGGGCTGACCACTGAAGCTTTCTTT. Translated, it gives CAISPRGLTTEAFF.

This clonotype showed up just a few times. The chain has TRBV18 and TRBJ2-7; unclear D gene. The CDR3 spans 14 residues. V dropped 3 bases and J dropped 2 bases, with 11 bases sitting between them. Per the germline V gene, CDR1 is KGHSH and CDR2 is LQKENI. The CDR3 sequence is CASSPSRQAYEQYF. As DNA, the CDR3 is TGTGCCAGCTCACCCTCCCGGCAAGCCTACGAGCAGTACTTC.

In this sample, this clonotype turned up many times. This chain connects TRBV7-8 to TRBJ2-3, with TRBD2 matching 14 bases. Germline CDR1 SGHVS, CDR2 FQNEAQ. V lost 5 bases, J lost 5 bases, and 9 bases stayed unmatched. The length of the CDR3 is 17 residues. In DNA form, the CDR3 reads TGTGCCAGCAGCCCTGACCGACTAGCGGGAGGGGTAGATACGCAGTATTTT. Its translation: CASSPDRLAGGVDTQYF.

The chain recombines TRBV19 with TRBJ2-1; TRBD1 matches 7 bases. Germline V gene sequence: CDR1 LNHDA, CDR2 SQIVND (reference sequence). The CDR3 is 15 amino acids. Trimming at V came to 0 bases and at J to 7 bases, leaving 6 bases not matched to a gene. The CDR3 here is CASSIDRQGVNEQFF. In nucleotides, the CDR3 is TGTGCCAGTAGTATAGATCGACAGGGCGTAAATGAGCAGTTCTTC.

This clonotype was counted at least ten times. The V gene is TRBV20-1, the J gene TRBJ2-1; the match to TRBD2 covers 9 bases. The CDR3 has 18 amino acids. Losses at the gene ends were 0 bases for V and 0 bases for J; bases not matched to a gene: 9. Germline V gene lookup returns CDR1 DFQATT and CDR2 SNEGSKA (reference sequence). The DNA for the CDR3 is TGCAGTGCTAGAGAGGCAAGCGGGAGGCTCTTCTCCTACAATGAGCAGTTCTTC. The encoded protein is CSAREASGRLFSYNEQFF.

This clonotype was picked up many times. The J gene is TRBJ2-7, the V gene TRBV12-3 or TRBV12-4; D uncertain. The CDR3 has 14 amino acids. Trimming removed 5 bases from V and 2 bases from J, with 13 bases in between. The CDR3 region has the DNA TGTGCCAGCAGTCAAACTACCCGGGCCTACGAGCAGTACTTC. This translates into CASSQTTRAYEQYF.

This clonotype was seen many times. The gene calls are TRBV7-9 and TRBJ2-3, with D possibly TRBD1 on 5 matching bases. This CDR3 contains 16 residues. CDR1 is SEHNR and CDR2 is FQNEAQ in the germline V gene (reference sequence). V was trimmed by 5 bases and J by 3 bases, leaving 18 bases between them. DNA of the CDR3: TGTGCCAGCAGCCCAACCCCTGGGGCGCGAACAGATACGCAGTATTTT. Protein: CASSPTPGARTDTQYF.

For this clonotype: With a much larger clone just one base away, this may be a read error. J is TRBJ1-2 and V is TRBV5-5; the D is unclear. The ends were cut back, 0 bases at V and 4 bases at J, with 16 bases in the middle. Germline CDR1 is SGHKS and CDR2 is YYEKEE (reference sequence). This CDR3 is 16 amino acids long. CDR3 region: CASSLVSRSSVYGYTF. In DNA form, the CDR3 reads TGTGCCAGCAGCTTGGTGTCCAGGTCCTCCGTCTATGGCTACACCTTC.

This clonotype was seen ten or more times. The rearrangement uses TRBV11-3 and TRBJ2-3; a possible D gene is TRBD2 (6 bases). Germline V gives CDR1 SGHNT, CDR2 YENEEA. Trimming shortened V by 5 bases and J by 3 bases, and 12 bases separated the two germline ends. The CDR3 totals 14 residues. The DNA of the CDR3 is TGTGCCAGCAGCCAACTAGCATCGACAGATACGCAGTATTTT. Amino acids: CASSQLASTDTQYF.

In its sample, this clonotype was seen many times. V and J are TRBV7-8 and TRBJ2-2; 8 bases line up with TRBD2. CDR1 SGHVS and CDR2 FQNEAQ come from the germline V gene. V trimming: 3 bases; J trimming: 6 bases; junction bases outside the gene matches: 9. This CDR3 contains 16 residues. CDR3 protein: CASSLARLASAGELFF. DNA of the CDR3: TGTGCCAGCAGCTTGGCCAGACTAGCGTCGGCCGGGGAGCTGTTTTTT.